The 27 T cell receptor beta chains in this list originate from one sample, sequenced in a study of follicular helper T cells after annual influenza vaccination. The repertoire was sequenced with immunoSEQ multiplex PCR; TCRdb's copy has only in-frame clones and lacks some. This sample has approximately 11,000 clones, with roughly 80% found just once. Time point of the sample: 2015-2016 season, 7 days after influenza vaccination. The sequencing used CXCR5+ CD38- circulating T follicular helper cells from blood, collected 7 days after influenza vaccination. Sample subset: circulating Tfh, non-naive CD4+CXCR5+PD-1+ (ICOS+CD38+ or ICOS-CD38-). Receptors originate from an adult who received the influenza vaccine.

This chain joins TRBV6-5 and TRBJ1-2, with D unresolved. This CDR3 is built from 14 residues. The germline V gene encodes CDR1 MNHEY and CDR2 SVGAGI. V was clipped by 6 bases and J by 2 bases, with 13 bases between them. The CDR3 DNA reads as TGTGCCAGCAGCAAAAGGACTGGCAACTATGGCTACACCTTC. Protein sequence: CASSKRTGNYGYTF.

This CDR3 is CASSLGLAGGSSYEQYF. CDR3 nucleotide sequence: TGCGCCAGCAGCCTTGGACTAGCGGGGGGGTCCTCCTACGAGCAGTACTTC. J is TRBJ2-7 and V is TRBV4-3; 15 nucleotides agree with TRBD2. The CDR3 covers 17 residues. The V segment lost 4 bases and the J segment 0 bases; nucleotides outside the gene matches: 4. Germline values: CDR1 LGHNA, CDR2 YSLEER.

The chain combines TRBV19 with TRBJ2-1; 10 bases agree with TRBD1. Germline V gene lookup returns CDR1 LNHDA and CDR2 SQIVND (reference sequence). The trim removed 6 bases at V and 4 bases at J, leaving 6 bases unmatched. This CDR3 spans 15 amino acids. CDR3 sequence (DNA): TGTGCCAGTAGCAAGGACAGGGGGGTGTACAATGAGCAGTTCTTC. Encoded protein: CASSKDRGVYNEQFF.

The CDR3 loop is CASSTGDYGYTF. Here the CDR3 DNA reads TGTGCCAGCAGTACGGGGGACTATGGCTACACCTTC. This sequence joins TRBV2 and TRBJ1-2, with D possibly matching TRBD1 (5 bases). The CDR3 is 12 residues long. The V end lost 5 bases, the J end lost 3 bases, and 7 bases lay between the germline ends. The germline V gene encodes CDR1 SNHLY and CDR2 FYNNEI.

J is TRBJ2-6 and V is TRBV30; 12 bases fit TRBD1. This CDR3 region has 16 residues. Germline lookup yields CDR1 GTSNPN and CDR2 SVGIG (reference sequence). J gave up 3 bases and V 7 bases, and 7 bases lay outside the gene matches. This CDR3 reads CASPGTGGFGANVLTF. The CDR3 DNA reads as TGTGCCTCCCCCGGGACAGGGGGCTTTGGGGCCAACGTCCTGACTTTC.

The chain uses TRBV6-1 and TRBJ2-5; 7 bases are a match to TRBD1. J gave up 0 bases and V 6 bases, and 7 bases lay outside the gene matches. Germline-derived CDR1 and CDR2 are MNHNS and SASEGT. The CDR3 contains 15 residues. The CDR3 DNA is TGTGCCAGCAGCTTAGGGGGACAGTACCAAGAGACCCAGTACTTC. Translation gives CASSLGGQYQETQYF.

The chain combines TRBV4-1 with TRBJ2-7; D unresolved. CDR1 is MGHRA, CDR2 YSYEKL, per germline. V lost 4 bases and J 7 bases, leaving 14 bases between the germline ends. This CDR3 region has 13 residues. The DNA for the CDR3 is TGCGCCAGCAGCCCAAACTATAACCGGGAGCAGTACTTC. Translation: CASSPNYNREQYF.

This clone showed up just once. The chain couples TRBV7-2 to TRBJ2-1, with unresolved D. V lost 1 base and J lost 10, with 14 bases in between. CDR1 and CDR2 from the germline V gene are SGHTA and FQGNSA. CDR3 length: 14 amino acids. The CDR3 spells CASSLDPQEWEQFF. In DNA form, the CDR3 reads TGTGCCAGCAGCTTAGACCCTCAGGAATGGGAGCAGTTCTTC.

The chain employs TRBV29-1 and TRBJ2-3; D may be TRBD2 (5 bases). Per the germline V gene, CDR1 is SQVTM and CDR2 is ANQGSEA. V was clipped by 3 bases and J by 4 bases, with 5 bases between them. This CDR3 region has 11 residues. The CDR3 DNA sequence: TGCAGCGTTGAGAGGGCAGATACGCAGTATTTT. Its protein is CSVERADTQYF.

There are a few counts of this clone. The chain uses TRBV6-1 and TRBJ1-1; D gene unclear. The CDR3 is made up of 13 amino acids. Germline V gives CDR1 MNHNS, CDR2 SASEGT. The V and J ends lost 6 bases and 1 base respectively, with 9 bases between them. CDR3 sequence reads: CASRLEENTEAFF. The CDR3 region has the DNA TGTGCCAGCAGGCTCGAGGAGAACACTGAAGCTTTCTTT.

The V gene is TRBV10-2, the J gene TRBJ1-5; 9 bases agree with TRBD1. CDR1 WSHSY and CDR2 SAAADI come from the germline V gene. CDR3 length: 14 residues. V lost 8 bases to trimming and J lost 7 bases; unmatched junction nucleotides: 9. Here the CDR3 reads CASGSTGGQQPQHF. CDR3 bases: TGCGCCAGCGGGTCGACAGGGGGACAGCAGCCCCAGCATTTT.

This clone was detected a few times. The chain joins TRBV6-5 to TRBJ2-7, with D unresolved. Trimming left V 0 bases short and J 4 bases short, with 13 bases between. Looked up from germline, CDR1 is MNHEY and CDR2 is SVGAGI. CDR3 length: 15 amino acids. The CDR3 is CASSYSKGKGYEQYF. CDR3 bases: TGTGCCAGCAGTTACTCGAAGGGTAAAGGTTACGAGCAGTACTTC.

This rearrangement joins TRBV29-1 to TRBJ1-1; D unresolved. V lost 3 bases and J lost 1, with 15 bases in between. This CDR3 has 15 amino acids. The germline gives CDR1 SQVTM, CDR2 ANQGSEA. The CDR3 loop is CSVEGGRIRNTEAFF. CDR3 bases: TGCAGCGTTGAGGGAGGTAGGATAAGGAACACTGAAGCTTTCTTT. The full variable domain, completed using reference TRBV29-1 and TRBJ1-1, is SAVISQKPSRDICQRGTSLTIQCQVDSQVTMMFWYRQQPGQSLTLIATANQGSEATYESGFVIDKFPISRPNLTFSTLTVSNMSPEDSSIYLCSVEGGRIRNTEAFFGQGTRLTVV.

The chain combines TRBV15 with TRBJ1-1; no firm D call. The ends were cut back, 0 bases at V and 0 bases at J, with 8 bases in the middle. Germline CDR1 and CDR2: LNHNV and YYDKDF (reference sequence). The CDR3 totals 15 residues. CDR3 amino acids: CATSRDLTVNTEAFF. CDR3 sequence (DNA): TGTGCCACCAGCAGAGATCTAACAGTGAACACTGAAGCTTTCTTT.

The chain employs TRBV5-5 and TRBJ2-3, with 10 positions matching TRBD2. CDR3 length equals 16 residues. After removal of 3 bases from V and 0 bases from J, the junction contained 4 bases not matched to a gene. Germline CDR1 reads SGHKS; CDR2 reads YYEKEE (reference sequence). This CDR3 is CASSSTSGESTDTQYF. In DNA form, the CDR3 reads TGTGCCAGCAGCTCAACTAGCGGGGAGAGCACAGATACGCAGTATTTT.

The gene calls are TRBV19 and TRBJ2-1; D might be TRBD1 (6 bases). The CDR3 covers 12 residues. V lost 5 bases and J 16 bases, leaving 18 bases between the germline ends. From germline, CDR1 is LNHDA and CDR2 SQIVND (reference sequence). Written as DNA, the CDR3 is TGTGCCAGTAGTTCGAGGCAGGGGCGAAGATTCTTC. Translation gives CASSSRQGRRFF.

This clone came up once. The rearrangement joins TRBV27 to TRBJ1-1, with D uncertain. The length of the CDR3 is 12 residues. The V end lost 6 bases, the J end lost 3 bases, and 8 bases lay between the germline ends. From germline, CDR1 is MNHEY and CDR2 SMNVEV (reference sequence). The CDR3 loop is CASRSPHTEAFF. The CDR3 nucleotides are TGTGCCAGCAGGAGCCCCCACACTGAAGCTTTCTTT.

The CDR3 here is CASFDSRVNTGELFF. As DNA, the CDR3 is TGTGCCAGCTTCGATTCCAGGGTTAACACCGGGGAGCTGTTTTTT. This chain links TRBV6-5 with TRBJ2-2; D possibly corresponds to TRBD1 (5 bases). The CDR3 is 15 residues long. Germline CDR1 is MNHEY and CDR2 is SVGAGI. Trimming left V 8 bases short and J 2 bases short, with 15 bases between.

In its sample, this clone was seen a few times. The V and J genes are TRBV5-1 and TRBJ1-5; 8 bases fit TRBD1. With 1 base clipped from V and 7 bases from J, the junction kept 7 bases outside the gene matches. Germline CDR1 SGHRS, CDR2 YFSETQ. CDR3 length: 15 residues. CDR3 protein: CASSLSGQGAQPQHF. CDR3 nucleotide sequence: TGCGCCAGCAGCTTGAGTGGACAGGGAGCCCAGCCCCAGCATTTT.

V usage is TRBV6-5 and J usage is TRBJ1-2; the D gene is possibly TRBD1 (6 bases). Germline CDR1 is MNHEY and CDR2 is SVGAGI. Trimming removed 4 bases at V and 4 bases at J, with 16 bases between. The CDR3 is made up of 15 amino acids. CDR3 bases: TGTGCCAGCAGTTTTCTGGACAGCAGCGGCTATGGCTACACCTTC. It translates to CASSFLDSSGYGYTF.

A word on this clone: Other DNA sequences of this sample code for an identical CDR3. DNA of the CDR3: TGTGCCAGCTCACCAGGGGGAACCACAGATACGCAGTATTTT. This sequence encodes CASSPGGTTDTQYF. The gene calls are TRBV18 and TRBJ2-3; D is possibly TRBD1 or TRBD2 (5 bases each). The CDR3 consists of 14 residues. V was cut by 2 bases and J by 2 bases, with 8 bases left in between. The germline CDR1 and CDR2 sequences are KGHSH and LQKENI.

The rearrangement links TRBV5-5 to TRBJ1-4; D unresolved. The germline V and J ends were trimmed by 0 bases and 0 bases, with 9 bases remaining between them. CDR1 SGHKS and CDR2 YYEKEE come from the germline V gene (reference sequence). This CDR3 comprises 16 residues. The CDR3 loop is CASSLAQLATNEKLFF. The CDR3 coding sequence is TGTGCCAGCAGCTTGGCACAGCTAGCAACTAATGAAAAACTGTTTTTT. The whole variable domain, remainder taken from reference TRBV5-5 and TRBJ1-4, is DAGVTQSPTHLIKTRGQQVTLRCSPISGHKSVSWYQQVLGQGPQFIFQYYEKEERGRGNFPDRFSARQFPNYSSELNVNALLLGDSALYLCASSLAQLATNEKLFFGSGTQLSVL.

The chain is built from TRBV5-4 and TRBJ2-4; weak D call: TRBD1 (6 bases). This CDR3 spans 16 amino acids. V was trimmed by 1 base and J by 6 bases, leaving 17 bases between them. Per the germline V gene, CDR1 is SGHNT and CDR2 is YYREEE (reference sequence). CDR3: CASSLLGTGKTNIQYF. DNA of the CDR3: TGTGCCAGCAGCTTGTTAGGTACAGGGAAAACAAACATTCAGTACTTC.

This clone was seen a single time. V usage is TRBV5-1 and J usage is TRBJ2-1, with a possible D match to TRBD2 (6 bases). The CDR3 totals 15 residues. V lost 1 base and J lost 5, with 13 bases in between. Germline CDR1 and CDR2: SGHRS and YFSETQ. CDR3 nucleotide sequence: TGCGCCAGCAGCTTGTTTCCCGGAGGGAACAATGAGCAGTTCTTC. Translation gives CASSLFPGGNNEQFF.

This clone was seen a few times. This chain joins TRBV19 and TRBJ1-5, with 10 positions matching TRBD1. Trimming cost V 8 bases and J 6 bases; bases outside gene matches: 4. Germline CDR1 reads LNHDA; CDR2 reads SQIVND (reference sequence). The CDR3 contains 13 residues. For the CDR3, the DNA is TGTGCCAGTCATGGACAGGGGGGTCAGCCCCAGCATTTT. It codes for CASHGQGGQPQHF.

The J gene is TRBJ2-7, the V gene TRBV30; a weak D match, TRBD1 (6 bases). Germline assignment: CDR1 GTSNPN and CDR2 SVGIG (reference sequence). CDR3 length: 13 amino acids. Trimming removed 2 bases at V and 7 bases at J, with 15 bases between. The DNA of the CDR3 is TGTGCCTGGAGTCCCCACCTTAGGGGGGAGCAGTACTTC. Translation gives CAWSPHLRGEQYF.

This clone was counted between two and nine times. The chain joins TRBV5-1 to TRBJ2-3; no reliable D call. The CDR3 sequence is 14 residues long. The germline V and J ends were trimmed by 6 bases and 1 base, with 12 bases remaining between them. The germline gives CDR1 SGHRS, CDR2 YFSETQ. The CDR3 DNA follows: TGCGCCAGCACTCGGAGCTGGGGCACAGATACGCAGTATTTT. This codes for CASTRSWGTDTQYF.